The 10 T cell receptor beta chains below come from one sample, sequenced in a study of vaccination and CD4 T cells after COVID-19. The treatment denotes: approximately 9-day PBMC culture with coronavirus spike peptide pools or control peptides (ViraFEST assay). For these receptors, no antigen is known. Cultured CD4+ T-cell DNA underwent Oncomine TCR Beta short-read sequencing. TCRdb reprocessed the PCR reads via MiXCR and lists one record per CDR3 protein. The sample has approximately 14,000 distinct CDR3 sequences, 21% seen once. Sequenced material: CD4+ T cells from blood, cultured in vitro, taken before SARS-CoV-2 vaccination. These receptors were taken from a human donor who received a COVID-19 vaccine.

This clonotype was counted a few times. CDR3 region: CASSLDRGVETGELFF. The CDR3 nucleotides read TGTGCCAGCAGCTTGGACAGGGGAGTTGAGACCGGGGAGCTGTTTTTT. The rearrangement links TRBV5-4 to TRBJ2-2, with 7 bases matching TRBD1. CDR1 and CDR2 (germline): SGHNT, YYREEE (reference sequence). This CDR3 spans 16 amino acids. With V trimmed by 0 bases and J by 5 bases, 7 bases remained unmatched.

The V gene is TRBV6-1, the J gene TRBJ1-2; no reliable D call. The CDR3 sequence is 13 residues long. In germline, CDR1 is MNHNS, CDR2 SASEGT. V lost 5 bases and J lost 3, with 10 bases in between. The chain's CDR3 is CASSPALDYGYTF. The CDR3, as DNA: TGTGCCAGCAGTCCTGCTCTTGACTATGGCTACACCTTC.

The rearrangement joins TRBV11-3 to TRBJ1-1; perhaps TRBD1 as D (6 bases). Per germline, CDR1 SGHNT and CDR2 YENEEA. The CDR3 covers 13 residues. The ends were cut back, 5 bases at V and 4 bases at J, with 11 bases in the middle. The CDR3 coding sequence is TGTGCCAGCAGCAAGAAGGGGGGCACTGAAGCTTTCTTT. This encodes CASSKKGGTEAFF. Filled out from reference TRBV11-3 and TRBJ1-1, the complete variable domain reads EAGVVQSPRYKIIEKKQPVAFWCNPISGHNTLYWYLQNLGQGPELLIRYENEEAVDDSQLPKDRFSAERLKGVDSTLKIQPAELGDSAVYLCASSKKGGTEAFFGQGTRLTVV.

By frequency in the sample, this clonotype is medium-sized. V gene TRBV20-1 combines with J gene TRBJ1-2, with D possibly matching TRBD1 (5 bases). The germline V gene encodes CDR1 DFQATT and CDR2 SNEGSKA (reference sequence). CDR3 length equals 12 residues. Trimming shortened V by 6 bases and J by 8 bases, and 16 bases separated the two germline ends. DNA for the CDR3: TGCAGTGCCGAGGGGAGGGGCAGGGGCTACACCTTC. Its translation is CSAEGRGRGYTF.

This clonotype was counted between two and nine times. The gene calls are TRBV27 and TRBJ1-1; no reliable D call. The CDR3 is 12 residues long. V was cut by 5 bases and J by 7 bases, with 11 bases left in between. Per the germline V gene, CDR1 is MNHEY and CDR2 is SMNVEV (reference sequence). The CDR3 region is CASSIPGHEAFF. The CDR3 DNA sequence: TGTGCCAGCAGTATCCCGGGCCATGAAGCTTTCTTT.

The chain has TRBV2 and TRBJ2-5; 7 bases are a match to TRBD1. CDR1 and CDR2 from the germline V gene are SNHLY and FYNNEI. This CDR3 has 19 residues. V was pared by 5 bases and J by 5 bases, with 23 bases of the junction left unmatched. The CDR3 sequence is CASSTRGRRTQLSGETQYF. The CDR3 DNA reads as TGTGCCAGCAGTACTAGGGGGCGGAGGACCCAACTGAGTGGTGAGACCCAGTACTTC. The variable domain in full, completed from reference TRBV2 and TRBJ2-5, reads EPEVTQTPSHQVTQMGQEVILRCVPISNHLYFYWYRQILGQKVEFLVSFYNNEISEKSEIFDDQFSVERPDGSNFTLKIRSTKLEDSAMYFCASSTRGRRTQLSGETQYFGPGTRLLVL.

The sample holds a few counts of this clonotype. The CDR3 here is CSVLDSTNTEAFF. CDR3 nucleotide sequence: TGCAGCGTTTTGGACAGTACGAACACTGAAGCTTTCTTT. This chain links TRBV29-1 with TRBJ1-1; perhaps TRBD1 as D (6 bases). From germline, CDR1 is SQVTM and CDR2 ANQGSEA. Trimming shortened V by 5 bases and J by 1 base, and 11 bases separated the two germline ends. The length of the CDR3 is 13 residues.

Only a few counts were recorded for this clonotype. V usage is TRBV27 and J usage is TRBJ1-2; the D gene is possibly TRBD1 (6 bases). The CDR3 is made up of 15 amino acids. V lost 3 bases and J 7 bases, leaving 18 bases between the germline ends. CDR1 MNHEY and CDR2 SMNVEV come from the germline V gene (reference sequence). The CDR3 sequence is CASSFGQGPTFGYTF. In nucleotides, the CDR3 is TGTGCCAGCAGTTTCGGTCAGGGGCCAACCTTTGGCTACACCTTC.

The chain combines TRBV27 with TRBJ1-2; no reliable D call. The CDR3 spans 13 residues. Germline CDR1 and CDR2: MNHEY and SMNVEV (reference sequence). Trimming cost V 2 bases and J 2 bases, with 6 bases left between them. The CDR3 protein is CASSLRQNYGYTF. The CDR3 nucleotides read TGTGCCAGCAGTTTACGGCAAAACTATGGCTACACCTTC.

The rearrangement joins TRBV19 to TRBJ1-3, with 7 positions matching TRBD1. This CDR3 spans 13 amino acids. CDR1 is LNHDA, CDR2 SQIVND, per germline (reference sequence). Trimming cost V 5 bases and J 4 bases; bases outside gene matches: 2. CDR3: CASSWTGGNTIYF. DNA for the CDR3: TGTGCCAGTAGTTGGACAGGAGGAAACACCATATATTTT.